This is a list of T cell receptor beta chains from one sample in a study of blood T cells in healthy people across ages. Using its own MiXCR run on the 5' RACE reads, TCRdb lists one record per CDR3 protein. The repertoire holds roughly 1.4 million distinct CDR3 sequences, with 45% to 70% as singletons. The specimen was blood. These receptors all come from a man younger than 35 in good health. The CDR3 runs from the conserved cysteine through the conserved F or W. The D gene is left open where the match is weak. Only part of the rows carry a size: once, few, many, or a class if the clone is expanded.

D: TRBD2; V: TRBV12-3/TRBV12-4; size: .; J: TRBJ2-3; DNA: TGTGCCAGCAGTCGCAGACTAGCCACAGATACGCAGTATTTT; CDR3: CASSRRLATDTQYF
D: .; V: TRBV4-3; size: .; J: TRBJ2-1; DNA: TGCGCCAGCAGCCAAGAGGGACTCACCGACAATGAGCAGTTCTTC; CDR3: CASSQEGLTDNEQFF
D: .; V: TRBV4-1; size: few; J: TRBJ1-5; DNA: TGTGCCAGCAGTCAGGGATTGGGCAATCAGCCCCAGCATTTT; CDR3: CASSQGLGNQPQHF
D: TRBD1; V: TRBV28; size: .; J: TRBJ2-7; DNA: TGTGCCAGCAGTTTAGACCCCGGGACAGGGGAAGGGTTCGAGCAGTACTTC; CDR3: CASSLDPGTGEGFEQYF
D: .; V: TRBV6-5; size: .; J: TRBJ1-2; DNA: TGTGCCAGCAGTTACGTAGGAGGGTTTGACTATGGCTACACCTTC; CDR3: CASSYVGGFDYGYTF
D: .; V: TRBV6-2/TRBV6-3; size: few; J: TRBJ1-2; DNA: TGTGCCAGCAGTTATTTAGGGGACTATGGCTACACCTTC; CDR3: CASSYLGDYGYTF
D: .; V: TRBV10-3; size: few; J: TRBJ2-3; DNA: TGTGCCATCAGTGAAGGTCCAGGGATGGGCACAGATACGCAGTATTTT; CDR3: CAISEGPGMGTDTQYF
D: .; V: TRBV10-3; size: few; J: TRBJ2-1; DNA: TGTGCCATCAGTGAGTCGGCTAGGGGAAATGAGCAGTTCTTC; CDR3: CAISESARGNEQFF
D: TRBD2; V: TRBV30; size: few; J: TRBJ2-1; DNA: TGTGCCTGGAGTAAGACGGGAGGGGACAATGAGCAGTTCTTC; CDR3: CAWSKTGGDNEQFF
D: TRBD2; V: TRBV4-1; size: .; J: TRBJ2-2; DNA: TGCGCCAGCAGCCATGGACTAGCGGGAGCGATCGGGGAGCTGTTTTTT; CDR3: CASSHGLAGAIGELFF
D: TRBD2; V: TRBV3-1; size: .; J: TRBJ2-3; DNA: TGTGCCAGCAGCCACCGACTAGCGGCTAGCACAGATACGCAGTATTTT; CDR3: CASSHRLAASTDTQYF
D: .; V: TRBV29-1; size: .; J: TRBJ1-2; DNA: TGCAGCGTTGAATCACAATATGGCTACACCTTC; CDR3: CSVESQYGYTF
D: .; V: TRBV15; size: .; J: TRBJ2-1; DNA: TGTGCCACCAGCAGAGTTAGCGGACCGTACAATGAGCAGTTCTTC; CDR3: CATSRVSGPYNEQFF
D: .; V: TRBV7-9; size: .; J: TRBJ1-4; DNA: TGTGCCAGCAGCGAGGGCCTAGTGAATGAAAAACTGTTTTTT; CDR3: CASSEGLVNEKLFF
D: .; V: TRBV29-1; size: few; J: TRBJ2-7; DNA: TGCAGCGTTGGGGTAGGCGGAACCTACGAGCAGTACTTC; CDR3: CSVGVGGTYEQYF
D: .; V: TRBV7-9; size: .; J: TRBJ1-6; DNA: TGTGCCAGCAGGTCTTACAGGGTCGGTAATTCACCCCTCCACTTT; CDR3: CASRSYRVGNSPLHF
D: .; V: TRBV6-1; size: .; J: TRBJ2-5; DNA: TGTGCCAGCAGTGACCCGACAGGGAGGGAGACCCAGTACTTC; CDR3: CASSDPTGRETQYF
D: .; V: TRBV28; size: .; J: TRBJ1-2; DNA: TGTGCCAGCAGTTTTCGAGCGACAGTGACTTTCGGCTACACCTTC; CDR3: CASSFRATVTFGYTF
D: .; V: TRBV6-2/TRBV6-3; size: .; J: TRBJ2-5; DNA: TGTGCCAGCAGTTACGATAACCAGGACAGTGCCAACCAAGAGACCCAGTACTTC; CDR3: CASSYDNQDSANQETQYF
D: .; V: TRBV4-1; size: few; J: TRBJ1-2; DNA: TGCGCCAGCAGCCAAGAGGGTCGGGGGTCAGGCTATGGCTACACCTTC; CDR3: CASSQEGRGSGYGYTF
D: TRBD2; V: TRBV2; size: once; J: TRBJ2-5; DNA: TGTGCCAGCAAGACTAGCGGACATGGGGAGACCCAGTACTTC; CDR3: CASKTSGHGETQYF
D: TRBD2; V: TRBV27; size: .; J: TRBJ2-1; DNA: TGTGCCAGCACGACTAGCGGAAGCTCCTACAATGAGCCGTTCTTC; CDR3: CASTTSGSSYNEPFF
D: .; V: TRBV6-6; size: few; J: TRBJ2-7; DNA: TGTGCCAGCAGTTACGTGGCCACGGACGAGCAGTACTTC; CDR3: CASSYVATDEQYF
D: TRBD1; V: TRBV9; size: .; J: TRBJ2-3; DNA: TGTGCCAGCAGCCCAGGTCCCGGACAGGCTAGCACAGATACGCAGTATTTT; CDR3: CASSPGPGQASTDTQYF
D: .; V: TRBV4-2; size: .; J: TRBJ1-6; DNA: TGTGCCAGCAGCCAAGATAACAGTCAGAATTCACCCCTCCACTTT; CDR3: CASSQDNSQNSPLHF
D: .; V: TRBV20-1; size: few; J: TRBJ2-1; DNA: TGCAGTGCTAGGTCCCCTGAAGCAGGTAGCCGTTACAATGAGCAGTTCTTC; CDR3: CSARSPEAGSRYNEQFF
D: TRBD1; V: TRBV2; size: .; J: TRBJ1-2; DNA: TGTGCCAGCCATCAGGGGGCGGGGGTCTATGGCTACACCTTC; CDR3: CASHQGAGVYGYTF
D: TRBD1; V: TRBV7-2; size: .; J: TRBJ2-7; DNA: TGTGCCAGCAGCTCGGTGGGGGGACAGGACTCCTACGAGCAGTACTTC; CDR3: CASSSVGGQDSYEQYF
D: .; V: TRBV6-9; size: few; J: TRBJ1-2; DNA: TGTGCCAGCAGTTTCCCACTCCTTAATGGCTACACCTTC; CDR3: CASSFPLLNGYTF
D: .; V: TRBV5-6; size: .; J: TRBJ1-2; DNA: TGTGCCAGCAGCAGAATACTGACGGGACTGTCGGGCTACACCTTC; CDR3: CASSRILTGLSGYTF
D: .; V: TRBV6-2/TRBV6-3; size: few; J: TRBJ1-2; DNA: TGTGCCAGCAGTTATGGTTCGGACTATGGCTACACCTTC; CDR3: CASSYGSDYGYTF
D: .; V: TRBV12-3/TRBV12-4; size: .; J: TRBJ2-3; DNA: TGTGCCAGCAGCCCGGATATTAGGACAGATATGCAGTATTTT; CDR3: CASSPDIRTDMQYF
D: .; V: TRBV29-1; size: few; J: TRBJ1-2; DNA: TGCAGCGTTGAGGATCCTCTCTTGAGCTACACCTTC; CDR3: CSVEDPLLSYTF